This passage covers 16 T cell receptor beta chains from one sample sequenced in a study of spatial heterogeneity in lung cancer. TCRdb re-called the 5' RACE reads with MiXCR, one entry per CDR3 protein. The sample lists 39,000 or so distinct CDR3 sequences, 7.5% seen once, with 25% to 35% in the top ten. As for time point: sample taken at primary tumor resection. Here the sequenced sample was PBMCs, taken at surgery. The receptors were gathered from a male donor with early-stage non-small cell lung cancer.

The rearrangement links TRBV6-2 or TRBV6-3 to TRBJ1-3; unclear D gene. Germline V gene lookup returns CDR1 MNHEY and CDR2 SVGEGT. V was cut by 0 bases and J by 3 bases, with 12 bases left in between. CDR3 size: 16 residues. CDR3 nucleotides: TGTGCCAGCAGTTACTCAACAGATTTGATTGGAAACACCATATATTTT. Amino acids: CASSYSTDLIGNTIYF.

The chain joins TRBV15 to TRBJ2-4; D gene unclear. The CDR3 runs to 14 residues. Germline loops: CDR1 LNHNV, CDR2 YYDKDF (reference sequence). Trimming left V 6 bases short and J 0 bases short, with 9 bases between. The CDR3 nucleotides read TGTGCCACCAGAGACGACCGAGCCAAAAACATTCAGTACTTC. Amino acid sequence: CATRDDRAKNIQYF.

In this sample, this clonotype turned up many times. V usage is TRBV5-6 and J usage is TRBJ2-1, with D possibly TRBD2 on 5 matching bases. Trimming shortened V by 1 base and J by 5 bases, and 13 bases separated the two germline ends. This CDR3 is 15 amino acids long. From germline, CDR1 is SGHDT and CDR2 YYEEEE. CDR3 DNA sequence: TGTGCCAGCAGCTTGTACGGGAACACAAACAATGAGCAGTTCTTC. Translated: CASSLYGNTNNEQFF.

This clonotype turned up a few times. The genes are TRBV11-3 and TRBJ2-1, with D possibly being TRBD2 (7 bases). Germline CDR1 is SGHNT and CDR2 is YENEEA. Trimming removed 5 bases at V and 7 bases at J, with 18 bases between. This CDR3 is 15 amino acids long. The DNA for the CDR3 is TGTGCCAGCAGCGAGGGGGGGTCGGCTGGGAATGAGCAGTTCTTC. This encodes CASSEGGSAGNEQFF.

This clonotype was seen once. A much larger clone is a single base away; this may be a read error. The chain employs TRBV7-6 and TRBJ2-3; 9 bases are shared with TRBD2. This CDR3 is 13 amino acids long. Germline CDR1 and CDR2: SGHVS and FNYEAQ. The CDR3 loop reads CASSRGTSNTQCF. In nucleotides, the CDR3 is TGTGCCAGCAGCAGAGGGACTAGCAATACGCAGTGTTTT.

This clonotype was recorded at least ten times. This chain joins TRBV29-1 and TRBJ2-5; D is uncertain. This CDR3 has 12 residues. The germline gives CDR1 SQVTM, CDR2 ANQGSEA. Trimming stripped 4 bases from V and 5 bases from J, with 11 bases between. This CDR3 is CSVGSYLETQYF. The CDR3 DNA follows: TGCAGCGTTGGTTCATACCTGGAGACCCAGTACTTC.

This clonotype was recorded many times. The J gene is TRBJ2-3, the V gene TRBV14; 7 positions match TRBD2. J lost 5 bases, V lost 0 bases, and 8 bases had no gene match. Germline-derived CDR1 and CDR2 are SGHDN and FVKESK. The length of the CDR3 is 16 residues. The CDR3 loop reads CASSQDSREWRDTQYF. Written as DNA, the CDR3 is TGTGCCAGCAGCCAAGATTCGCGGGAGTGGAGAGATACGCAGTATTTT.

This clonotype was detected many times. The V call is TRBV7-3, the J call TRBJ2-1; tentatively, D is TRBD1 or TRBD2 (5 bases each). This CDR3 contains 13 residues. Deletions cut 4 bases from V and 5 bases from J, with 9 bases between. In germline, CDR1 is SGHTA, CDR2 FQGTGA. The CDR3 region has the DNA TGTGCCAGCAGCTCCGGGGCAAACAATGAGCAGTTCTTC. This translates into CASSSGANNEQFF.

This clonotype was seen ten or more times. This sequence joins TRBV4-3 and TRBJ2-7; 11 bases are a match to TRBD1. The J segment lost 0 bases and the V segment lost 0 bases, leaving 4 bases of the junction unmatched. CDR1 and CDR2 (germline): LGHNA, YSLEER. The CDR3 sequence is 17 residues long. This CDR3 reads CASSQDLGTGGSYEQYF. CDR3 sequence (DNA): TGCGCCAGCAGCCAAGATCTTGGGACAGGGGGCTCCTACGAGCAGTACTTC.

Only a few counts were recorded for this clonotype. The chain joins TRBV19 to TRBJ1-2; no clear D gene. The CDR3 length is 15 residues. Trimming shortened V by 9 bases and J by 8 bases, and 25 bases separated the two germline ends. Germline CDR1 is LNHDA and CDR2 is SQIVND (reference sequence). The CDR3 sequence is CASRSGSRIAGGYTF. The CDR3 region has the DNA TGTGCCAGCCGGTCGGGAAGTCGCATAGCGGGGGGCTACACCTTC.

This clonotype was recorded at least ten times. The chain combines TRBV20-1 with TRBJ2-1; D is unresolved. The ends were cut back, 3 bases at V and 10 bases at J, with 13 bases in the middle. The CDR3 covers 12 residues. Germline V gene data show CDR1 as DFQATT and CDR2 as SNEGSKA (reference sequence). The CDR3 reads CSARESFREQFF. In DNA, the CDR3 is TGCAGTGCTAGGGAATCCTTTAGAGAGCAGTTCTTC.

This clonotype was detected a few times. J is TRBJ2-7 and V is TRBV7-9; 11 positions agree with TRBD2. Germline V gene sequence: CDR1 SEHNR, CDR2 FQNEAQ (reference sequence). The length of the CDR3 is 17 residues. V was clipped by 4 bases and J by 3 bases; unmatched bases: 11. The CDR3 DNA reads TGTGCCAGCAGCTCAACCACTAGCGGGAGAGATTTCTACGAGCAGTACGTC. Translated, it gives CASSSTTSGRDFYEQYV.

This clonotype was detected a few times. This chain joins TRBV6-2 or TRBV6-3 and TRBJ1-5; D is possibly TRBD1 (5 bases). This CDR3 spans 16 amino acids. Trimming cost V 3 bases and J 1 base, with 13 bases left between them. Germline-derived CDR1 and CDR2 are MNHEY and SVGEGT. In DNA, the CDR3 is TGTGCCAGCAGTTATGGGCGGGGGATGAGCAATCAGCCCCAGCATTTT. This encodes CASSYGRGMSNQPQHF.

In regard to this clonotype: A clone one base away is much larger, so this may be a read error. The chain carries TRBV29-1 and TRBJ2-7, with a weak D call TRBD2 (6 bases). The V and J ends lost 7 bases and 3 bases respectively, with 16 bases between them. The CDR3 has 13 residues. Germline V gene data show CDR1 as SQVTM and CDR2 as ANQGSEA. The CDR3 sequence is CSGKAGMVYEQYF. The CDR3 DNA is TGCAGCGGCAAGGCGGGAATGGTCTACGAGCAGTACTTC.

This clonotype was detected ten times or more. The J gene is TRBJ1-4, the V gene TRBV18; the match to TRBD1 covers 7 bases. Germline CDR1 reads KGHSH; CDR2 reads LQKENI. V lost 2 bases to trimming and J lost 8 bases; unmatched junction nucleotides: 8. The CDR3 runs 15 residues. The CDR3 is CASSPAGQSREKLFF. CDR3 coding DNA: TGTGCCAGCTCACCAGCGGGACAGTCAAGGGAAAAACTGTTTTTT.

The chain is built from TRBV12-3 or TRBV12-4 and TRBJ2-1; a possible D gene is TRBD1 (5 bases). The CDR3 has 14 amino acids. Trimming shortened V by 5 bases and J by 6 bases, and 14 bases separated the two germline ends. Written as DNA, the CDR3 is TGTGCCAGCAGTACAGGCTCCTGGGGCAATGAGCAGTTCTTC. Translated: CASSTGSWGNEQFF.